This passage covers 31 T cell receptor beta chains from one sample sequenced in a study of regulatory T cells in long-lasting Graves disease. Sequencing libraries for TCR beta were prepared with iRepertoire HTBI primers and Arm-PCR of CDR3 regions. TCRdb processed the multiplex PCR reads anew with MiXCR; each CDR3 protein has one entry. This sample has fewer than 500,000 distinct CDR3 sequences; 15% to 20% occur once, and the top ten carry 12%. Time point given: newly diagnosed GD, antithyroid drugs for less than 3 months. RNA isolated from PBMCs was used to make the TCR library. The same data also contributed to another study, on T cells in Graves' hyperthyroidism and ophthalmopathy.

The sequenced sample was peripheral blood mononuclear cells (PBMCs), obtained at new diagnosis, from a patient treated with antithyroid drugs. Receptor source: a man aged 40-49 years with Graves disease.

This clonotype has just a few counts. The chain recombines TRBV29-1 with TRBJ1-5; D is uncertain. The germline V gene encodes CDR1 SQVTM and CDR2 ANQGSEA. This CDR3 spans 12 amino acids. V gave up 6 bases and J gave up 7 bases, with 13 bases separating them. The CDR3 reads CSVPPIRQPQHF. The CDR3 DNA sequence: TGCAGCGTCCCCCCGATTAGGCAGCCCCAGCATTTT.

The chain employs TRBV6-9 and TRBJ1-6; D unresolved. The CDR3 has 15 residues. Germline V CDR1 and CDR2: MNHGY, SVAAGI. Trimming removed 3 bases at V and 7 bases at J, with 13 bases between. CDR3 in amino acids: CASSYLTQTNSPLHF. CDR3 in DNA: TGTGCCAGCAGTTACCTTACCCAGACAAATTCACCCCTCCACTTT.

The chain is built from TRBV6-9 and TRBJ2-2, with a possible D match to TRBD2 (5 bases). This CDR3 region has 16 residues. Germline loops: CDR1 MNHGY, CDR2 SVAAGI. V lost 3 bases to trimming and J lost 6 bases, with 17 bases between them. The CDR3 region has the DNA TGTGCCAGCAGTTACTTATCAGGACTGGTCGCCGGGGAGCTGTTTTTT. This gives the protein CASSYLSGLVAGELFF.

The chain has TRBV6-5 and TRBJ1-4, with 9 bases matching TRBD1. The CDR3 sequence is 16 residues long. Per germline, CDR1 MNHEY and CDR2 SVGAGI. Germline trimming cut 2 bases from V and 2 bases from J; bases unmatched to any gene: 3. Here the CDR3 DNA reads TGTGCCAGCAGTTACGTTGGGACAGGGACTAATGAAAAACTGTTTTTT. Residues: CASSYVGTGTNEKLFF.

This clonotype came up many times. The junction differs from germline at one of its ends, possibly a read error. The J gene is TRBJ2-1, the V gene TRBV7-7; 7 nucleotides agree with TRBD1. This CDR3 comprises 15 residues. In germline, CDR1 is SSHAT, CDR2 FNYEAQ (reference sequence). The DNA of the CDR3 is TGTGCTAGCAGCCTCACAGGGGCTTCATACAATGAGCAGTTCTTC. Translation gives CASSLTGASYNEQFF.

This clonotype occurred a few times. V is TRBV14 and J is TRBJ2-1; 7 nucleotides align to TRBD2. This CDR3 region has 17 residues. Germline trimming cut 2 bases from V and 3 bases from J; bases unmatched to any gene: 10. Germline V gene sequence: CDR1 SGHDN, CDR2 FVKESK. The CDR3 loop reads CASSQTPLASRYNEQFF. The CDR3 DNA reads TGTGCCAGCAGCCAAACCCCACTAGCGAGTCGCTACAATGAGCAGTTCTTC.

This clonotype was detected ten times or more. The genes are TRBV20-1 and TRBJ1-1; tentatively, D is TRBD1 (6 bases). V lost 0 bases and J 0 bases, leaving 14 bases between the germline ends. Germline V gives CDR1 DFQATT, CDR2 SNEGSKA (reference sequence). This CDR3 spans 16 amino acids. The CDR3 loop reads CSARDYGGRMNTEAFF. Written as DNA, the CDR3 is TGCAGTGCTAGAGATTACGGGGGGCGAATGAACACTGAAGCTTTCTTT.

The V gene is TRBV27, the J gene TRBJ2-1, with TRBD2 matching 7 bases. From germline, CDR1 is MNHEY and CDR2 SMNVEV (reference sequence). CDR3 size: 17 residues. The V and J ends lost 5 bases and 10 bases, in that order; junction bases with no gene match: 20. The CDR3 loop reads CASSPEGRLLRGKEQFF. Written as DNA, the CDR3 is TGTGCCAGCAGTCCGGAGGGTAGGCTCTTGCGGGGGAAAGAGCAGTTCTTC.

This clonotype has at least ten counts. The chain recombines TRBV2 with TRBJ2-2, with 13 bases identical to TRBD2. The CDR3 is 16 amino acids. J was trimmed by 7 bases and V by 4 bases; bases with no gene match: 6. Germline CDR1 and CDR2: SNHLY and FYNNEI. The CDR3 sequence is CASSVTSGRAVGELFF. In nucleotides, the CDR3 is TGTGCCAGCAGTGTTACTAGCGGGAGGGCCGTCGGGGAGCTGTTTTTT.

To note about this clonotype: The junction and the germline gene differ at one end; a read error may be behind it. CDR3 protein: CASSPLGLTDAQYF. CDR3 nucleotide sequence: TGTGCCAGCAGCCCCTTGGGACTCACAGATGCGCAGTATTTT. The chain has TRBV7-9 and TRBJ2-3; D may be TRBD2 (6 bases). The CDR3 has 14 residues. The V gene's germline CDR1 is SEHNR and CDR2 FQNEAQ (reference sequence).

This clonotype was seen repeatedly, ten times or more. The chain couples TRBV28 to TRBJ2-6; 7 nucleotides line up with TRBD1. The CDR3 loop spans 17 amino acids. J gave up 0 bases and V 6 bases, and 8 bases lay outside the gene matches. Germline V lookup: CDR1 MDHEN, CDR2 SYDVKM. For the CDR3, the DNA is TGTGCCAGCAGCCCCTTGACAGGGCCCTCTGGGGCCAACGTCCTGACTTTC. It is translated as CASSPLTGPSGANVLTF.

This clonotype was recorded at least ten times. The rearrangement joins TRBV2 to TRBJ2-7; 8 bases align to TRBD2. The CDR3 is 14 amino acids. The V gene end was trimmed by 6 bases and the J gene end by 4 bases; junction bases not matched to a gene: 8. Germline V gene lookup returns CDR1 SNHLY and CDR2 FYNNEI. CDR3 DNA sequence: TGTGCCAGCAGGCCAGCGGCGGGAGGTTACGAGCAGTACTTC. It codes for CASRPAAGGYEQYF.

A single count supports this clonotype. The chain recombines TRBV7-9 with TRBJ2-7; no clear D. CDR1 and CDR2 from the germline V gene are SEHNR and FQNEAQ (reference sequence). V was trimmed by 1 base and J by 2 bases, leaving 9 bases between them. The CDR3 runs 14 residues. The CDR3 DNA reads as TGTGCCAGCAGCTTAGGGGTTTTCCCCTACGAGCAGTACTTC. It codes for CASSLGVFPYEQYF.

This clonotype was observed a few times. A much larger clone differs by one base, so this may be a read error. The CDR3 DNA sequence: TGTGCCAGCAGCCCACCACAAGAGACCCAGCACTTC. This encodes CASSPPQETQHF. J is TRBJ2-5 and V is TRBV7-3, with D hard to call. The CDR3 length is 12 residues. Germline CDR1 and CDR2: SGHTA and FQGTGA.

The CDR3 coding sequence is TGCGCCAGCAGAGAGGGTCTATCTGGAAACACCATATATTTT. It codes for CASREGLSGNTIYF. This chain joins TRBV10-1 and TRBJ1-3; no clear D. The CDR3 sequence is 14 residues long. Germline V gene lookup returns CDR1 WNHNN and CDR2 SYGVQD (reference sequence). The V and J ends lost 6 bases and 1 base respectively, with 10 bases between them.

This rearrangement joins TRBV28 to TRBJ1-6, with D possibly TRBD1 on 5 matching bases. Germline V gene lookup returns CDR1 MDHEN and CDR2 SYDVKM. V gave up 6 bases and J gave up 9 bases, with 21 bases separating them. The CDR3 has 16 amino acids. The CDR3 DNA reads as TGTGCCAGCAGCCGAGACGACAGTTCCCGAGGTTCACCCCTCCACTTT. Translating it yields CASSRDDSSRGSPLHF.

This clonotype showed up many times. The V call is TRBV12-3 or TRBV12-4, the J call TRBJ2-2; 12 bases fit TRBD2. The CDR3 consists of 17 residues. Trimming removed 8 bases from V and 1 base from J; junction bases left unmatched: 8. CDR3 in DNA: TGTGCCAGCCATGGACTAGCGGGAACCTGGAACACCGGGGAGCTGTTTTTT. Encoded protein: CASHGLAGTWNTGELFF.

This clonotype occurred many times. The chain joins TRBV18 to TRBJ2-1, with D uncertain. Trimming stripped 0 bases from V and 12 bases from J, with 12 bases between. This CDR3 comprises 13 residues. CDR1 is KGHSH and CDR2 is LQKENI in the germline V gene. The CDR3 DNA reads TGTGCCAGCTCACCACCGGAGATTCGAGCGCAGTTCTTC. This codes for CASSPPEIRAQFF.

As concerns this clonotype: A far larger clone is only one base removed, so a read error is likely. The chain has TRBV20-1 and TRBJ2-3; 11 bases fit TRBD1. The J call may be in error: the DNA end matches TRBJ2-1 better. There are 15 residues in the CDR3. Germline V CDR1 and CDR2: DFQATT, SNEGSKA (reference sequence). The CDR3 bases are TGCAGTGCTAGGCCCGGGACAGGGGGTCTCTACGAGCAGTTCTTC. Translation: CSARPGTGGLYEQFF.

This clonotype is a singleton in its sample. A far larger clone is one base from this, pointing to a likely read error. The genes are TRBV27 and TRBJ2-7; no reliable D call. This CDR3 region has 11 residues. The germline gives CDR1 MNHEY, CDR2 SMNVEV (reference sequence). The V and J ends lost 3 bases and 2 bases respectively, with 2 bases between them. CDR3 DNA sequence: TGTGCCAGCAGTTTTCCCTACGAGCAGTACTTC. It codes for CASSFPYEQYF.

This clonotype was seen ten or more times. For the CDR3, the DNA is TGTGCCTGGAATAGCAGGGGGACGCAGCCCCAGCATTTT. This codes for CAWNSRGTQPQHF. This chain connects TRBV30 to TRBJ1-5, with 7 bases aligning to TRBD1. This CDR3 is built from 13 residues. The V gene's germline CDR1 is GTSNPN and CDR2 SVGIG (reference sequence). Losses at the gene ends were 4 bases for V and 7 bases for J; bases not matched to a gene: 7.

This clonotype was recorded many times. This chain joins TRBV11-2 and TRBJ2-3; no definite D call. The germline V gene encodes CDR1 SGHAT and CDR2 FQNNGV. V was trimmed by 8 bases and J by 2 bases, leaving 14 bases between them. This CDR3 has 14 amino acids. The DNA of the CDR3 is TGTGCCAGCCAGGATCAAACATTCACAGATACGCAGTATTTT. It is translated as CASQDQTFTDTQYF.

Many counts were recorded for this clonotype. The chain uses TRBV28 and TRBJ1-1; no reliable D call. The V gene lost 6 bases and the J gene lost 5 bases, with 4 bases spanning the gap. This CDR3 has 10 amino acids. Per germline, CDR1 MDHEN and CDR2 SYDVKM. This CDR3 reads CASSLTEAFF. CDR3 coding DNA: TGTGCCAGCAGCTTAACTGAAGCTTTCTTT.

In this sample, this clonotype turned up many times. This sequence joins TRBV11-2 and TRBJ2-7; 9 nucleotides match TRBD1. The CDR3 runs to 15 residues. Germline CDR1 SGHAT, CDR2 FQNNGV. Germline trimming cut 8 bases from V and 0 bases from J; bases unmatched to any gene: 8. The CDR3 here is CASGTGTGLSYEQYF. CDR3 coding DNA: TGTGCCAGCGGAACTGGGACAGGGCTCTCCTACGAGCAGTACTTC.

The chain uses TRBV5-1 and TRBJ2-6; D perhaps matches TRBD2 (5 bases). The V end was cut by 0 bases, the J end by 2 bases, with 12 bases between. Germline-derived CDR1 and CDR2 are SGHRS and YFSETQ. This CDR3 has 17 residues. The CDR3 region is CASSLGTLGAGANVLTF. DNA of the CDR3: TGCGCCAGCAGCTTGGGGACCCTGGGAGCTGGGGCCAACGTCCTGACTTTC.

The CDR3 DNA reads as TGTGCCAGCAGCCCCGACGGACAGGGGGTCAATGAGCAGTTCTTC. Translating it yields CASSPDGQGVNEQFF. The V and J genes are TRBV7-3 and TRBJ2-1; TRBD1 matches 10 bases. The ends lost 5 bases at V and 6 bases at J; junction bases unmatched: 7. Germline values: CDR1 SGHTA, CDR2 FQGTGA. The CDR3 is 15 amino acids. The full variable domain, its missing parts supplied by reference TRBV7-3 and TRBJ2-1, is GAGVSQTPSNKVTEKGKYVELRCDPISGHTALYWYRQSLGQGPEFLIYFQGTGAADDSGLPNDRFFAVRPEGSVSTLKIQRTERGDSAVYLCASSPDGQGVNEQFFGPGTRLTVL.

As concerns this clonotype: A far larger clone is one nucleotide away, so this likely arose from a read error. The V gene is TRBV5-1, the J gene TRBJ2-3; D possibly corresponds to TRBD1 (5 bases). TRBJ2-7 explains the end of the DNA better; the J call may be wrong. The length of the CDR3 is 13 residues. Germline V gene data show CDR1 as SGHRS and CDR2 as YFSETQ. CDR3 coding DNA: TGCGCCAGCAACCCAGACAGACCCTACGAGCAGTACTTC. This codes for CASNPDRPYEQYF.

The sample holds many counts of this clonotype. The J gene is TRBJ1-1, the V gene TRBV12-3 or TRBV12-4; D may be TRBD1 (5 bases). CDR3 size: 14 residues. The V gene lost 3 bases and the J gene lost 5 bases, with 13 bases spanning the gap. The CDR3 reads CASSLGRRGTEAFF. CDR3 nucleotide sequence: TGTGCCAGCAGTTTGGGACGGCGAGGAACTGAAGCTTTCTTT.

This clonotype appeared many times. The J gene is TRBJ2-7, the V gene TRBV20-1; D is uncertain. The CDR3 is 10 amino acids. Deletions cut 5 bases from V and 4 bases from J, with 6 bases between. The germline V gene encodes CDR1 DFQATT and CDR2 SNEGSKA (reference sequence). The chain's CDR3 is CSALYYEQYF. The CDR3, as DNA: TGCAGTGCTCTGTATTACGAGCAGTACTTC.

This clonotype was seen more than once but under ten times. The chain couples TRBV20-1 to TRBJ1-5; possibly TRBD1 for D (6 bases). CDR1 is DFQATT, CDR2 SNEGSKA, per germline (reference sequence). V lost 3 bases and J lost 6, with 18 bases in between. CDR3 length equals 15 residues. The CDR3 coding sequence is TGCAGTGCTAGCATTGGGGAGGGGGGCGGTCAGCCCCAGCATTTT. This encodes CSASIGEGGGQPQHF.

Ten or more counts support this clonotype. The chain employs TRBV28 and TRBJ2-2; 7 nucleotides align to TRBD1. Germline CDR1 and CDR2: MDHEN and SYDVKM. V gave up 2 bases and J gave up 6 bases; unmatched junction bases: 9. The CDR3 contains 16 residues. Here the CDR3 reads CASSLIVRGGSGELFF. DNA of the CDR3: TGTGCCAGCAGTTTAATAGTTCGAGGGGGCTCCGGGGAGCTGTTTTTT. The full variable domain, with the rest looked up from reference TRBV28 and TRBJ2-2, is DVKVTQSSRYLVKRTGEKVFLECVQDMDHENMFWYRQDPGLGLRLIYFSYDVKMKEKGDIPEGYSVSREKKERFSLILESASTNQTSMYLCASSLIVRGGSGELFFGEGSRLTVL.